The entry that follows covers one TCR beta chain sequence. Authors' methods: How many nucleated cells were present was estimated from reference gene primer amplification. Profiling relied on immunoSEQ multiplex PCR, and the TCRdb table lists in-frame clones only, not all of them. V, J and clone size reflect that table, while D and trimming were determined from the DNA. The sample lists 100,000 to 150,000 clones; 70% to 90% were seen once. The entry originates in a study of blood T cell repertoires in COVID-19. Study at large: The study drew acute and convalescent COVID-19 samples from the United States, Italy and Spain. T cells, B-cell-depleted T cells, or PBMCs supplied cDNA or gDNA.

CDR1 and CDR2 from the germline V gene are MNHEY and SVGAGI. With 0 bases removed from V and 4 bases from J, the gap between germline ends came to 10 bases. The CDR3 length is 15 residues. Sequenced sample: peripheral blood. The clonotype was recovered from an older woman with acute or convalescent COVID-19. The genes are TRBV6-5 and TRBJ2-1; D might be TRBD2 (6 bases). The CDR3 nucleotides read TGTGCCAGCAGTTACTCGTGGGGGGTTTACAATGAGCAGTTCTTC. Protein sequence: CASSYSWGVYNEQFF.